This T cell receptor beta chain was documented in a study of PD-L1 blockade in urothelial cancer. Regarding time point: peripheral blood 6 weeks after treatment start. TCRdb's table, derived via immunoSEQ multiplex PCR, lists solely in-frame clones and lacks some. The table shows 35,000 to 45,000 clones, with roughly 80% occurring only once. The CDR3 runs 17 residues. The J segment lost 5 bases and the V segment lost 7 bases, leaving 18 bases of the junction unmatched. CDR1 and CDR2 from the germline V gene are SGHDT and YYEEEE. This sequence was found in a man in his sixties with urothelial cancer. Sequenced material: PBMCs, taken around atezolizumab (anti-PD-L1) treatment. The rearrangement uses TRBV5-6 and TRBJ2-5; 9 bases agree with TRBD2. As DNA, the CDR3 is TGTGCCAGCCAACTCAAACCGGGACTAGCACCTCCGGAGACCCAGTACTTC. It yields the protein CASQLKPGLAPPETQYF.